This paragraph covers one T cell receptor (beta chain) sequence. Its antigen is unknown. Profiled with immunoSEQ multiplex PCR; TCRdb holds only in-frame clones, not every one. Seen here are roughly 130,000 clones, approximately 86% observed once, and the top ten hold 8% to 9%. CDR3 length equals 13 residues. After removal of 2 bases from V and 9 bases from J, the junction contained 7 bases not matched to a gene. Germline-derived CDR1 and CDR2 are GTSNPN and SVGIG (reference sequence). The data originate from a study of identifying expanded T cells in peripheral blood. Findings of the study overall: Variance in clone template counts between two-week samples significantly increased with total template count across all healthy donors. About 1.2 clones differed between technical replicates, versus approximately 16 and 19 over time.

Collection occurred without any documented infections or immune events in donors. Sequencing was performed on blood. The rearrangement links TRBV30 to TRBJ2-1; 7 bases align to TRBD2. This TCR was sampled from a person between 18 and 75 years old in good health. The CDR3 loop reads CAWSPSQRGEQFF. CDR3 nucleotide sequence: TGTGCCTGGAGTCCCTCCCAGCGGGGTGAGCAGTTCTTC.